This T cell receptor beta chain derives from a study of OX40 agonist ivuxolimab in advanced cancers. On the study more broadly: Dose-escalation cases comprised hepatocellular carcinoma, melanoma, renal cell or head and neck cancer.

TCRdb's table, derived via immunoSEQ multiplex PCR, lists solely in-frame clones and lacks some. The repertoire consists of approximately 65,000 clones, with around 86% occurring once and the leading ten covering approximately 1%. This clone was detected only a few times. Its antigen is not known. Study-level points and caveats: Blood T cells, both CD4+ and CD8+, expanded clonally by week 6 at 0.1 to 3.0 mg/kg. The work left the antigen specificity of expanded peripheral T cells undetermined. Partial responders at 0.1-3.0 mg/kg had among the lowest clonal expansion.

This CDR3 has 14 amino acids. V shed 4 bases and J shed 8 bases, with 17 bases lying between them. CDR1 MDHEN and CDR2 SYDVKM come from the germline V gene. This sequence originates from an adult with an advanced solid tumor such as melanoma, head and neck, liver or kidney cancer. The sequencing here drew on CD4+ or CD8+ T cells sorted from blood, taken in a trial of the OX40 agonist ivuxolimab. This chain joins TRBV28 and TRBJ1-2; the D gene is possibly TRBD1 (5 bases). For the CDR3, the DNA is TGTGCCAGCAGTTGGCCCCGGGGCAGAGGGGGCTACACCTTC. Amino acid sequence: CASSWPRGRGGYTF.